The sequence of this T cell receptor beta chain was determined in a study of regulatory T cells in long-lasting Graves disease. As for time point: persistent/refractory GD, antithyroid drugs over 5 years with positive TRAb. RNA from PBMCs was the source of the TCR library. Study-level points and caveats: Newly diagnosed patients had higher TCR diversity than persistent Graves' patients did.

TCR beta libraries were built with iRepertoire HTBI primers and Arm-PCR of CDR3 regions. TCRdb reprocessed the multiplex PCR reads with MiXCR, giving one entry per CDR3 protein. The sample includes fewer than 400,000 distinct CDR3 sequences, about a fifth of them seen just once. Notes on this clonotype: What it binds is not known.

The source material was peripheral blood mononuclear cells (PBMCs), sampled when the disease was refractory, from a patient treated with antithyroid drugs. The sequence was collected from a female donor with Graves disease.

In DNA form, the CDR3 reads TGTGCCTGGAGTGCCCCGTCGGTAGCGGATAACACCGGGGAGCTGTTTTTT. Its protein is CAWSAPSVADNTGELFF. This rearrangement joins TRBV30 to TRBJ2-2, with D possibly TRBD2 on 6 matching bases. CDR3 length: 17 residues. Germline V CDR1 and CDR2: GTSNPN, SVGIG (reference sequence). Between the trimmed V and J ends, which lost 1 base and 2 bases, there was a span of 17 bases.